Each of the 28 T cell receptor beta chains below was sequenced from the same sample in a study of graft-versus-host responses after intestinal transplantation. TCRdb keeps only in-frame clones here, not all; method: immunoSEQ multiplex PCR. This sample has under 45,000 clones, with just under 90% found just once. The source was PBMCs, collected 260 to 270 days after transplant. The origin of the receptors is a human patient who received an intestinal transplant, so some T cells may come from the graft donor.

The chain carries TRBV7-9 and TRBJ2-7; 7 nucleotides agree with TRBD1. With V trimmed by 1 base and J by 5 bases, 2 bases remained unmatched. The CDR3 totals 13 residues. Germline V CDR1 and CDR2: SEHNR, FQNEAQ (reference sequence). DNA of the CDR3: TGTGCCAGCAGCTTAGGCCAGGGGGACGAGCAGTACTTC. Protein: CASSLGQGDEQYF.

The chain combines TRBV19 with TRBJ2-2, with TRBD1 identical over 7 bases. Germline assignment: CDR1 LNHDA and CDR2 SQIVND (reference sequence). Losses at the gene ends were 4 bases for V and 7 bases for J; bases not matched to a gene: 6. This CDR3 contains 14 residues. CDR3 nucleotide sequence: TGTGCCAGTAGTACCTCCAGGGGGATCGGGGAGCTGTTTTTT. Translation: CASSTSRGIGELFF.

The chain combines TRBV9 with TRBJ2-3, with D possibly matching TRBD2 (6 bases). The CDR3 has 13 residues. Trimming took 3 bases from V and 8 from J, leaving 13 bases between them. Germline V CDR1 and CDR2: SGDLS, YYNGEE. The CDR3 spells CASSDTGGITQYF. The CDR3 region has the DNA TGTGCCAGCAGCGACACCGGGGGAATTACGCAGTATTTT.

J is TRBJ1-2 and V is TRBV13, with D possibly TRBD1 on 6 matching bases. V gave up 2 bases and J gave up 3 bases, with 10 bases separating them. The CDR3 loop spans 14 amino acids. Looked up from germline, CDR1 is PRHDT and CDR2 is FYEKMQ (reference sequence). This CDR3 is CASSLKGDHYGYTF. The CDR3 DNA is TGTGCCAGCAGCTTAAAGGGGGATCACTATGGCTACACCTTC.

The chain employs TRBV10-3 and TRBJ1-1; 7 bases map to TRBD1. The CDR3 has 13 residues. Germline V gene sequence: CDR1 ENHRY, CDR2 SYGVKD. J was trimmed by 1 base and V by 9 bases; bases with no gene match: 5. The chain's CDR3 is CAMRQGENTEAFF. The CDR3 coding sequence is TGTGCCATGCGACAGGGCGAGAACACTGAAGCTTTCTTT.

The sample holds a few counts of this clone. This sequence joins TRBV27 and TRBJ2-7; TRBD1 might be the D (6 bases). Trimming removed 5 bases at V and 2 bases at J, with 19 bases between. The CDR3 runs to 16 residues. CDR1 and CDR2 from the germline V gene are MNHEY and SMNVEV (reference sequence). As DNA, the CDR3 is TGTGCCAGCAGTCCGTCCCTTAACAGGGCTCCCTACGAGCAGTACTTC. Translated: CASSPSLNRAPYEQYF.

The V call is TRBV27, the J call TRBJ1-3; D unclear. Trimming removed 0 bases from V and 4 bases from J, with 4 bases in between. Germline assignment: CDR1 MNHEY and CDR2 SMNVEV (reference sequence). The CDR3 is made up of 13 amino acids. In DNA form, the CDR3 reads TGTGCCAGCAGTTTATCTAGCGGAAACACCATATATTTT. This encodes CASSLSSGNTIYF.

V usage is TRBV6-5 and J usage is TRBJ2-1; TRBD2 matches 9 bases. The CDR3 runs to 13 residues. V shed 5 bases, J shed 9 bases, and the junction held 5 bases outside the gene matches. Germline V gene sequence: CDR1 MNHEY, CDR2 SVGAGI. Here the CDR3 DNA reads TGTGCCAGCAGTGGGGGCGGGGGGGTTGAGCAGTTCTTC. Translated, it gives CASSGGGGVEQFF.

The gene calls are TRBV6-6 and TRBJ2-5; 7 bases line up with TRBD2. This CDR3 is built from 14 residues. J lost 4 bases, V lost 2 bases, and 4 bases had no gene match. CDR1 MNHNY and CDR2 SVGAGI come from the germline V gene (reference sequence). CDR3 sequence reads: CASSYRGGGETQYF. CDR3 nucleotide sequence: TGTGCCAGCAGTTACCGGGGCGGGGGAGAGACCCAGTACTTC.

The chain combines TRBV18 with TRBJ2-3, with D uncertain. The germline V gene encodes CDR1 KGHSH and CDR2 LQKENI. Deletions cut 6 bases from V and 2 bases from J, with 6 bases between. The length of the CDR3 is 12 residues. The CDR3 DNA reads TGTGCCAGCTCCGACGTCACAGATACGCAGTATTTT. It yields the protein CASSDVTDTQYF.

The genes are TRBV7-8 and TRBJ1-2, with TRBD1 matching over 9 bases. Germline CDR1 SGHVS, CDR2 FQNEAQ. V shed 3 bases and J 4 bases; nucleotides not matched to a gene: 15. There are 18 residues in the CDR3. The CDR3 protein is CASSLPGQGSALGYGYTF. DNA of the CDR3: TGTGCCAGCAGCTTGCCCGGACAGGGGAGTGCGTTGGGCTATGGCTACACCTTC.

The V and J genes are TRBV5-5 and TRBJ2-2; 7 positions match TRBD1. V lost 5 bases and J lost 0; bases outside the gene matches: 7. The germline V gene has CDR1 SGHKS and CDR2 YYEKEE (reference sequence). The CDR3 sequence is 16 residues long. The CDR3 nucleotides are TGTGCCAGCAGGAAACACCAGGGGGCGAACACCGGGGAGCTGTTTTTT. Encoded protein: CASRKHQGANTGELFF.

The V call is TRBV6-5, the J call TRBJ2-7, with TRBD2 matching 11 bases. V was pared by 0 bases and J by 7 bases, with 5 bases of the junction left unmatched. The germline V gene has CDR1 MNHEY and CDR2 SVGAGI. This CDR3 comprises 15 residues. The CDR3, as DNA: TGTGCCAGCAGTTACTCCATAGCGGGGGGGCTGGAGCAGTACTTC. Translated, it gives CASSYSIAGGLEQYF.

The V call is TRBV6-6, the J call TRBJ2-3, with 14 bases lining up with TRBD2. This CDR3 spans 15 amino acids. Germline V lookup: CDR1 MNHNY, CDR2 SVGAGI (reference sequence). V lost 6 bases and J lost 2; bases outside the gene matches: 1. The CDR3 bases are TGTGCCAGCAGGACTAGCGGGGGGGTCACAGATACGCAGTATTTT. Translating it yields CASRTSGGVTDTQYF.

The J gene is TRBJ2-3, the V gene TRBV5-4; the match to TRBD2 covers 11 bases. Germline CDR1 reads SGHNT; CDR2 reads YYREEE (reference sequence). Trimming took 0 bases from V and 4 from J; bases not matched to a gene: 7. This CDR3 contains 17 residues. CDR3 sequence (DNA): TGTGCCAGCAGCTTGGAACTAGCGGGGGCTGGCGCAGATACGCAGTATTTT. It is translated as CASSLELAGAGADTQYF.

This chain connects TRBV6-6 to TRBJ1-2; tentative D call: TRBD1 (6 bases). With 6 bases removed from V and 1 base from J, the gap between germline ends came to 15 bases. Germline values: CDR1 MNHNY, CDR2 SVGAGI (reference sequence). CDR3 length: 15 amino acids. The DNA of the CDR3 is TGTGCCAGCAGAATCCGGGACACTGATAACTATGGCTACACCTTC. It translates to CASRIRDTDNYGYTF.

This chain joins TRBV4-1 and TRBJ2-7; D uncertain. CDR3 length: 13 residues. Per the germline V gene, CDR1 is MGHRA and CDR2 is YSYEKL. V dropped 4 bases and J dropped 6 bases, with 13 bases sitting between them. CDR3 sequence (DNA): TGCGCCAGCAGCCCTACGAACACGGGCGAGCAGTACTTC. Its translation is CASSPTNTGEQYF.

CDR3 region: CASSLDWRETQYF. For the CDR3, the DNA is TGTGCCAGCAGCTTAGATTGGCGAGAGACCCAGTACTTC. The rearrangement uses TRBV11-2 and TRBJ2-5; D gene uncertain. Trimming cost V 0 bases and J 4 bases, with 6 bases left between them. The CDR3 has 13 residues. The germline gives CDR1 SGHAT, CDR2 FQNNGV.

The CDR3 loop reads CASSPPRTVNKVEQYF. In DNA form, the CDR3 reads TGTGCCAGCAGCCCTCCGAGGACCGTCAATAAAGTCGAGCAGTACTTC. This chain links TRBV11-3 with TRBJ2-7, with unresolved D. The CDR3 extends over 16 amino acids. The V gene's germline CDR1 is SGHNT and CDR2 YENEEA. The V gene lost 5 bases and the J gene lost 6 bases, with 23 bases spanning the gap.

This chain joins TRBV11-2 and TRBJ2-7, with 10 bases identical to TRBD2. Germline V CDR1 and CDR2: SGHAT, FQNNGV. The CDR3 spans 16 residues. Trimming took 5 bases from V and 1 from J; bases not matched to a gene: 8. CDR3 coding DNA: TGTGCCAGCAGCACCCTTACTAGCGGGACTTCCTACGAGCAGTACTTC. As protein: CASSTLTSGTSYEQYF.

The chain has TRBV7-3 and TRBJ1-1; D perhaps matches TRBD1 (5 bases). Germline CDR1 SGHTA, CDR2 FQGTGA. The CDR3 has 13 residues. V was cut by 5 bases and J by 4 bases, with 11 bases left in between. This CDR3 reads CASSQGTLTEAFF. CDR3 nucleotides: TGTGCCAGCAGCCAGGGCACACTCACTGAAGCTTTCTTT.

The chain has TRBV4-1 and TRBJ1-6; TRBD1 might be the D (6 bases). V was pared by 8 bases and J by 8 bases, with 16 bases between. This CDR3 region has 14 residues. Looked up from germline, CDR1 is MGHRA and CDR2 is YSYEKL. CDR3 amino acids: CASGTYGDYSPLHF. The CDR3 coding sequence is TGCGCCAGCGGGACATACGGGGACTATTCACCCCTCCACTTT.

This chain connects TRBV19 to TRBJ2-1; possibly TRBD2 for D (5 bases). This CDR3 comprises 16 residues. From germline, CDR1 is LNHDA and CDR2 SQIVND (reference sequence). V lost 10 bases to trimming and J lost 8 bases, with 27 bases between them. The CDR3 protein is CAKSSRDVPKTDEQFF. The CDR3 DNA is TGTGCCAAGAGCTCCCGGGATGTACCGAAGACCGATGAGCAGTTCTTC.

V usage is TRBV11-2 and J usage is TRBJ1-2; D is unresolved. Germline V lookup: CDR1 SGHAT, CDR2 FQNNGV. Trimming left V 5 bases short and J 5 bases short, with 12 bases between. The CDR3 spans 13 residues. The chain's CDR3 is CASSPDGYYGYTF. The CDR3 coding sequence is TGTGCCAGCAGCCCGGACGGATATTATGGCTACACCTTC.

The V call is TRBV6-5, the J call TRBJ1-5, with D maybe TRBD1 (5 bases). The germline V gene has CDR1 MNHEY and CDR2 SVGAGI. With 5 bases removed from V and 5 bases from J, the gap between germline ends came to 10 bases. This CDR3 has 13 amino acids. The CDR3, as DNA: TGTGCCAGCAGTCAGCAGGGATATCAGCCCCAGCATTTT. Translated, it gives CASSQQGYQPQHF.

The chain joins TRBV10-3 to TRBJ2-1, with D perhaps TRBD1 or TRBD2 (5 bases each). V was trimmed by 11 bases and J by 8 bases, leaving 19 bases between them. The germline CDR1 and CDR2 sequences are ENHRY and SYGVKD. There are 13 residues in the CDR3. The CDR3 DNA reads as TGTGCCTCCGGAGCAGGGAGAGGATATGAGCAGTTCTTC. Amino acid sequence: CASGAGRGYEQFF.

This sequence joins TRBV5-6 and TRBJ1-1; weak D call: TRBD1 (6 bases). The V end lost 4 bases, the J end lost 7 bases, and 11 bases lay between the germline ends. This CDR3 has 12 amino acids. CDR1 SGHDT and CDR2 YYEEEE come from the germline V gene. This CDR3 is CASSRGQFEAFF. The CDR3 bases are TGTGCCAGCAGCCGCGGACAGTTTGAAGCTTTCTTT.

This clone was recorded a few times. The chain links TRBV6-5 to TRBJ2-3; D is unclear. Germline CDR1 and CDR2: MNHEY and SVGAGI. Trimming cost V 2 bases and J 0 bases, with 12 bases left between them. The CDR3 is 16 amino acids. The CDR3 DNA follows: TGTGCCAGCAGTTACCGAAGGGTCGGAAGCACAGATACGCAGTATTTT. Translation: CASSYRRVGSTDTQYF.